This record concerns one T cell receptor (beta chain) sequence. TCRdb's copy holds only in-frame clones and misses some; the assay was immunoSEQ multiplex PCR. Of some 12,000 clones listed, more than 70% are singletons. The data stem from a study of graft-versus-host responses after intestinal transplantation. V was clipped by 4 bases and J by 9 bases, with 10 bases between them. The V gene's germline CDR1 is SEHNR and CDR2 FQNEAQ (reference sequence). The CDR3 has 12 amino acids. The rearrangement uses TRBV7-9 and TRBJ2-1; D is unresolved. The sample consisted of PBMCs, taken approximately 120 days after transplant. This clonotype was sampled from a human patient who received an intestinal transplant, so some T cells may come from the graft donor. The CDR3 DNA reads TGTGCCAGCAGCTCCTACTTGGTTGAGCAGTTCTTC. Its protein is CASSSYLVEQFF.